The TCR beta chain described here comes from a study of blood T cell repertoires in COVID-19. Study-level background: The United States, Italy and Spain provided the acute and convalescent COVID-19 samples.

The repertoire was sequenced with immunoSEQ multiplex PCR; TCRdb's copy has only in-frame clones and lacks some. The sample records hundreds of thousands of clones, 70% to 90% being singletons. Germline CDR1 reads SGHKS; CDR2 reads YYEKEE (reference sequence). Trimming pared 7 bases from V and 2 bases from J, leaving 10 bases between. The CDR3 loop spans 12 amino acids. Sequencing was performed on peripheral blood. This sequence originates from a human donor in a cohort sampled during active COVID-19. The chain recombines TRBV5-5 with TRBJ2-7, with D maybe TRBD1 (6 bases). CDR3 protein: CASGGHPYEQYF. CDR3 DNA sequence: TGTGCCAGCGGGGGACACCCCTACGAGCAGTACTTC.